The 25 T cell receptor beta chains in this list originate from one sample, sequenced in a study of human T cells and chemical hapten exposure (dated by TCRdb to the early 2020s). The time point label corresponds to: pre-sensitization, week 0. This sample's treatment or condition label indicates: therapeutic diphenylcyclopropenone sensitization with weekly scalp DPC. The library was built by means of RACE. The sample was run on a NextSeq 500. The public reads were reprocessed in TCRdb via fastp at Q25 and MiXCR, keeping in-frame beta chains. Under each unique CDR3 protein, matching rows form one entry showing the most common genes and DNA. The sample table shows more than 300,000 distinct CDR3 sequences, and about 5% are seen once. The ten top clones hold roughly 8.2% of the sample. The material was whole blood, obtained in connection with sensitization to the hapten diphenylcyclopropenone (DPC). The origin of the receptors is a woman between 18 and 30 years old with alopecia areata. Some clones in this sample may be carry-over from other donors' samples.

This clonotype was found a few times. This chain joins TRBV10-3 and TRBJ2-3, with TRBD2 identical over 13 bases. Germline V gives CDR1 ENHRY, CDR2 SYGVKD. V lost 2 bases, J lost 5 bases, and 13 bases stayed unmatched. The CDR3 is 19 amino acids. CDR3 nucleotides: TGTGCCATCAGTGAGAGCCCCGGGGGGACTAGCGGGGCCGTAGATACGCAGTATTTT. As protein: CAISESPGGTSGAVDTQYF.

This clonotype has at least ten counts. This CDR3 reads CASSLLGTGERYEQYF. The CDR3, as DNA: TGCGCCAGCAGCCTATTAGGGACAGGGGAACGGTACGAGCAGTACTTC. The chain links TRBV5-1 to TRBJ2-7; 10 bases align to TRBD1. Unmatched junction bases numbered 11, after V lost 4 bases and J lost 4 bases. The CDR3 is 16 residues long. Looked up from germline, CDR1 is SGHRS and CDR2 is YFSETQ.

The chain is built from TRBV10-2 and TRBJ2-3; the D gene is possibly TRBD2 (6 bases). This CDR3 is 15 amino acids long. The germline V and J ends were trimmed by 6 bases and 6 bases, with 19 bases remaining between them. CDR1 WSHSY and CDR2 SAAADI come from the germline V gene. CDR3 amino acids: CASRETGLRPDTQYF. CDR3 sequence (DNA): TGCGCCAGCAGAGAAACGGGACTCAGGCCGGATACGCAGTATTTT.

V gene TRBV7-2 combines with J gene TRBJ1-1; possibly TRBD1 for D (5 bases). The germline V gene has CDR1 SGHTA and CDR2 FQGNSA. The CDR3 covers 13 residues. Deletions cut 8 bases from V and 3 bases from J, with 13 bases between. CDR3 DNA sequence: TGTGCCAGCTGCTGGGGCGGGGACACTGAAGCTTTCTTT. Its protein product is CASCWGGDTEAFF.

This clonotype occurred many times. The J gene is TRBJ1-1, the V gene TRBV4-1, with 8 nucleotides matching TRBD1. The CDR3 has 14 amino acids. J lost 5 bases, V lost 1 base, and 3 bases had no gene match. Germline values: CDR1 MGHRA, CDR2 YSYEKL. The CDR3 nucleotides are TGCGCCAGCAGCCAAGGACAGGGGACGACTGAAGCTTTCTTT. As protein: CASSQGQGTTEAFF.

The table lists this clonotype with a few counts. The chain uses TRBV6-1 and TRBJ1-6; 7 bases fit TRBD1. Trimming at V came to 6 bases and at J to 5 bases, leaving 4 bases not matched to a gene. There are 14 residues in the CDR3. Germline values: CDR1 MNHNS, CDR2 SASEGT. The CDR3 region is CASRAGQDNSPLHF. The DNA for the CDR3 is TGTGCCAGCAGGGCAGGACAGGATAATTCACCCCTCCACTTT.

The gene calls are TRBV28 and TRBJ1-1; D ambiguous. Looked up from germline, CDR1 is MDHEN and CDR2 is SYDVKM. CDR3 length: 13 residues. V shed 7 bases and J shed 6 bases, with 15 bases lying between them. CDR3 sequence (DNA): TGTGCCAGCATCCCTTTCGTTGGCTCTGAAGCTTTCTTT. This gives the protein CASIPFVGSEAFF. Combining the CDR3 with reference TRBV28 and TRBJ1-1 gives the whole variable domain DVKVTQSSRYLVKRTGEKVFLECVQDMDHENMFWYRQDPGLGLRLIYFSYDVKMKEKGDIPEGYSVSREKKERFSLILESASTNQTSMYLCASIPFVGSEAFFGQGTRLTVV.

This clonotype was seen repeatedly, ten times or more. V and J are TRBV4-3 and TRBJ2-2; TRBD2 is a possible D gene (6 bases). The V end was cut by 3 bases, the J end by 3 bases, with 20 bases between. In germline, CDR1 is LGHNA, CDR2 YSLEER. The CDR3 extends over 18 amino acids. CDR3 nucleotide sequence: TGCGCCAGCAGCCAGACTTGGTGGGGACGGGGGTACACCGGGGAGCTGTTTTTT. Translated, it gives CASSQTWWGRGYTGELFF.

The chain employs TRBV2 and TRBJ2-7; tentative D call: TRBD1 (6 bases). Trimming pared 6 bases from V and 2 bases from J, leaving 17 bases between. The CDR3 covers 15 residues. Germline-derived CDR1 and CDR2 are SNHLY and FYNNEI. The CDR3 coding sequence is TGTGCCAGCAGCAAGGACAGAGGGCCCGCCTACGAGCAGTACTTC. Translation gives CASSKDRGPAYEQYF.

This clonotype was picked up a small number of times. The DNA for the CDR3 is TGTGCCAGCAGCCGAGCTTTAGGGACAGGGGCCCGCCGGGTTGGCTACACCTTC. Translating gives CASSRALGTGARRVGYTF. This chain uses TRBV3-1 with TRBJ1-2, with TRBD1 matching 10 bases. The CDR3 loop spans 18 amino acids. From germline, CDR1 is LGHDT and CDR2 YNNKEL (reference sequence). J was trimmed by 7 bases and V by 4 bases; bases with no gene match: 18.

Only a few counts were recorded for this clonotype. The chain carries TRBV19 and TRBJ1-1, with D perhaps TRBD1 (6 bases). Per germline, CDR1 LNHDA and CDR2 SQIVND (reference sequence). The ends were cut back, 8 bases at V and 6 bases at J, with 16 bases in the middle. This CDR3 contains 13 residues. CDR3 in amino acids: CASDTGISAEAFF. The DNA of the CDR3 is TGTGCCAGTGACACAGGGATATCGGCTGAAGCTTTCTTT.

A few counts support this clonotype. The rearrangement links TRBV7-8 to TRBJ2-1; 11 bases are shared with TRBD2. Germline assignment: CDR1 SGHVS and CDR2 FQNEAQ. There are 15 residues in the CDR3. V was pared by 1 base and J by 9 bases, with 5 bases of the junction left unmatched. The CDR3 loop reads CASSLGLAGGPEQFF. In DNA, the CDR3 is TGTGCCAGCAGCTTAGGTTTAGCGGGGGGGCCTGAGCAGTTCTTC.

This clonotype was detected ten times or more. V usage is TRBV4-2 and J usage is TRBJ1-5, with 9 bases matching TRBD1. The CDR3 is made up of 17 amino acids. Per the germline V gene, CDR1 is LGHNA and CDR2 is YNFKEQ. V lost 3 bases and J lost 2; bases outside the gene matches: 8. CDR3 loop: CASSQEQGAKGNQPQHF. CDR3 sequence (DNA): TGTGCCAGCAGCCAGGAACAGGGGGCGAAGGGCAATCAGCCCCAGCATTTT.

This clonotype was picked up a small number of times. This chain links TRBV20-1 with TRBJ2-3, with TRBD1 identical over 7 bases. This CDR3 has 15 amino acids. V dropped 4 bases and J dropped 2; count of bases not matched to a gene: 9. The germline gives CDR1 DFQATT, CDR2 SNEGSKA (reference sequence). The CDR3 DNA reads TGCAGTGCTAAGGGTATAGGGGGCCTCACAGATACGCAGTATTTT. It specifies CSAKGIGGLTDTQYF.

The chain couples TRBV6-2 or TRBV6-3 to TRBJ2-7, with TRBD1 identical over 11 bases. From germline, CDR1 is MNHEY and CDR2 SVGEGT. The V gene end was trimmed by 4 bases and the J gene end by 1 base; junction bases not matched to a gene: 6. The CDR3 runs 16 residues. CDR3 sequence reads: CASSSPRDRGSYEQYF. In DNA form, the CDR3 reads TGTGCCAGCAGTTCCCCCCGGGACAGGGGGTCCTACGAGCAGTACTTC.

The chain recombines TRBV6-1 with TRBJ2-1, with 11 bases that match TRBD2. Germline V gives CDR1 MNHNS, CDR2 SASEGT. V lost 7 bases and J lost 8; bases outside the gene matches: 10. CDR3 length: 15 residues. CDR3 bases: TGTGCCAGCATTCCCCTAGCGGGGGGTGGCGATGAGCAGTTCTTC. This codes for CASIPLAGGGDEQFF.

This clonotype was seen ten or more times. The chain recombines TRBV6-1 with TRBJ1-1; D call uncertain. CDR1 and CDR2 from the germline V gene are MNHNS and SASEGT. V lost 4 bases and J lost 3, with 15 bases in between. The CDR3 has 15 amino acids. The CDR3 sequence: CASSARELVYTEAFF. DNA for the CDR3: TGTGCCAGCAGTGCCCGGGAGCTCGTGTACACTGAAGCTTTCTTT.

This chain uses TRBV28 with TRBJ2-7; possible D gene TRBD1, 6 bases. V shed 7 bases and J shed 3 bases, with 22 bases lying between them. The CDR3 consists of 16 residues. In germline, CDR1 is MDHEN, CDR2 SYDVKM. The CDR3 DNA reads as TGTGCCAGCAAGAAACTGGGGGCAGAGGGGCTCTACGAGCAGTACTTC. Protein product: CASKKLGAEGLYEQYF.

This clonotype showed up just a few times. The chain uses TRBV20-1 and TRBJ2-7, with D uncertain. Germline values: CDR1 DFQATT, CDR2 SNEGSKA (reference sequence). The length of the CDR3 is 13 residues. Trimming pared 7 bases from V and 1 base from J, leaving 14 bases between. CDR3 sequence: CSGTNQFSYEQYF. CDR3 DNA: TGCAGTGGCACTAATCAGTTTTCCTACGAGCAGTACTTC.

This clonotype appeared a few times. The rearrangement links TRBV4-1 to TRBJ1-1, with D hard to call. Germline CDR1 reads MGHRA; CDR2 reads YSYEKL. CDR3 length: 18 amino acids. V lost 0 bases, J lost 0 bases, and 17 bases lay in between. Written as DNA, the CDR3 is TGCGCCAGCAGCCAAGACCCCCAGGCAACAGACATGAACACTGAAGCTTTCTTT. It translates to CASSQDPQATDMNTEAFF.

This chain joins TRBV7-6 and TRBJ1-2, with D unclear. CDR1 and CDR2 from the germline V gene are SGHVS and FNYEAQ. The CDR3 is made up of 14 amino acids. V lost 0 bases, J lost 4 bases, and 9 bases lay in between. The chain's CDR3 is CASSLAIGAYGYTF. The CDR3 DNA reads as TGTGCCAGCAGCTTAGCGATAGGCGCCTATGGCTACACCTTC.

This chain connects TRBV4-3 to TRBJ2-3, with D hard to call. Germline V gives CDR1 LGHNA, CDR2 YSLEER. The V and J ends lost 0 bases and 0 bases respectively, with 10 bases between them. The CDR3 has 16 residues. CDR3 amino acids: CASSQDRIGSTDTQYF. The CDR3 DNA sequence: TGCGCCAGCAGCCAAGACCGGATAGGTAGCACAGATACGCAGTATTTT.

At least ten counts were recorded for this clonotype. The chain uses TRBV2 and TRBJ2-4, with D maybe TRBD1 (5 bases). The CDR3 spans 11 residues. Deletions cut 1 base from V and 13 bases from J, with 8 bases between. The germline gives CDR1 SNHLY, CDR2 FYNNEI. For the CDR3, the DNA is TGTGCCAGCAGTGAAGGGGGCAGCCAGTACTTC. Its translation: CASSEGGSQYF. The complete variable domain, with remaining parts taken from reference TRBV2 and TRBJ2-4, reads EPEVTQTPSHQVTQMGQEVILRCVPISNHLYFYWYRQILGQKVEFLVSFYNNEISEKSEIFDDQFSVERPDGSNFTLKIRSTKLEDSAMYFCASSEGGSQYFGAGTRLSVL.

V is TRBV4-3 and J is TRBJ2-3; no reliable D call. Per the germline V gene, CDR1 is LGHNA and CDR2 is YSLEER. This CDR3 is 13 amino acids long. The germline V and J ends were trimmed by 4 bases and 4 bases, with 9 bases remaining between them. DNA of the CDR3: TGCGCCAGCAGCCGAGAACTCGCAGATACGCAGTATTTT. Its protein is CASSRELADTQYF.

In DNA form, the CDR3 reads TGTGCCAGCAGTTACGCGGGTCTTGGAAACACCATATATTTT. Translation gives CASSYAGLGNTIYF. J is TRBJ1-3 and V is TRBV6-6; D not resolved. The ends were cut back, 2 bases at V and 3 bases at J, with 8 bases in the middle. The V gene's germline CDR1 is MNHNY and CDR2 SVGAGI (reference sequence). The CDR3 has 14 residues.